A single sample is the source of the 20 T cell receptor beta chains below, sequenced in a study of T cell repertoires in cytomegalovirus infection. In TCRdb, the reads were re-called with MiXCR into one record per CDR3 protein. Here the sample spans about 210,000 distinct CDR3 sequences, roughly 6.5% being singletons. Sequencing was done on a sample of PBMCs. These receptor sequences come from a human donor in good health (CMV status not recorded). Some clones in this sample may be carry-over from other donors' samples.

This clonotype was picked up many times. The V gene is TRBV5-1, the J gene TRBJ2-1, with TRBD2 matching 14 bases. CDR1 SGHRS and CDR2 YFSETQ come from the germline V gene. This CDR3 is 15 amino acids long. V gave up 7 bases and J gave up 2 bases; unmatched junction bases: 2. The CDR3 region is CASGLAGGPYNEQFF. DNA for the CDR3: TGCGCCAGCGGACTAGCGGGGGGACCCTACAATGAGCAGTTCTTC.

This clonotype has at least ten counts. The chain combines TRBV2 with TRBJ1-6, with 9 bases that match TRBD1. The CDR3 sequence is 14 residues long. With V trimmed by 4 bases and J by 9 bases, 4 bases remained unmatched. CDR1 is SNHLY and CDR2 is FYNNEI in the germline V gene. CDR3 bases: TGTGCCAGCAGTGGGGACAGGGTAGCTTCACCCCTCCACTTT. Amino acid sequence: CASSGDRVASPLHF.

This clonotype was recorded at least ten times. The V gene is TRBV6-9, the J gene TRBJ2-5, with D perhaps matching TRBD1 (5 bases). In germline, CDR1 is MNHGY, CDR2 SVAAGI. CDR3 size: 13 residues. V shed 2 bases and J shed 13 bases, with 17 bases lying between them. CDR3 coding DNA: TGTGCCAGCAGTTATACAGCAGGGCAAGGTCCGTACTTC. It yields the protein CASSYTAGQGPYF.

This rearrangement joins TRBV6-2 or TRBV6-3 to TRBJ2-2; D is unresolved. Trimming removed 6 bases from V and 6 bases from J, with 14 bases in between. The CDR3 is 14 amino acids. The V gene's germline CDR1 is MNHEY and CDR2 SVGEGT. CDR3 bases: TGTGCCAGCAGCCCCCTGGCCACCGCCGGGGAGCTGTTTTTT. Its protein is CASSPLATAGELFF.

This clonotype appeared many times. The chain couples TRBV20-1 to TRBJ2-5; TRBD1 agrees at 9 bases. From germline, CDR1 is DFQATT and CDR2 SNEGSKA (reference sequence). CDR3 length equals 15 residues. V shed 1 base, J shed 5 bases, and the junction held 8 bases outside the gene matches. As DNA, the CDR3 is TGCAGTGCTAGAGCTTGGACAGGGGTGAGGGAGACCCAGTACTTC. This encodes CSARAWTGVRETQYF.

This clonotype was picked up many times. This rearrangement joins TRBV28 to TRBJ2-1; unclear D gene. CDR1 is MDHEN and CDR2 is SYDVKM in the germline V gene. The CDR3 runs 17 residues. Deletions cut 8 bases from V and 4 bases from J, with 24 bases between. This CDR3 reads CASSSSPRSRVYNEQFF. The CDR3 coding sequence is TGTGCCAGCTCGTCATCCCCCCGTAGTAGGGTTTACAATGAGCAGTTCTTC.

The chain has TRBV18 and TRBJ1-1; D may be TRBD1 (5 bases). This CDR3 region has 13 residues. V was shortened by 8 bases and J by 1 base, with 11 bases between the two germline ends. Germline V gene lookup returns CDR1 KGHSH and CDR2 LQKENI. Written as DNA, the CDR3 is TGTGCCAGCCCTCGAGGGGAGAACACTGAAGCTTTCTTT. This sequence encodes CASPRGENTEAFF.

At least ten counts were recorded for this clonotype. This chain joins TRBV7-2 and TRBJ1-1; D call uncertain. Germline V lookup: CDR1 SGHTA, CDR2 FQGNSA. Trimming shortened V by 1 base and J by 3 bases, and 12 bases separated the two germline ends. The CDR3 totals 15 residues. The DNA for the CDR3 is TGTGCCAGCAGCTTAGGCCCACTCGAGTACACTGAAGCTTTCTTT. Protein sequence: CASSLGPLEYTEAFF.

This clonotype has a count of ten or more. The rearrangement uses TRBV12-3 or TRBV12-4 and TRBJ1-2; no clear D gene. The CDR3 totals 13 residues. Trimming pared 6 bases from V and 2 bases from J, leaving 10 bases between. The CDR3 loop is CASSPVDNYGYTF. The CDR3 DNA reads TGTGCCAGCAGCCCAGTGGACAACTATGGCTACACCTTC.

The rearrangement links TRBV13 to TRBJ2-7, with 9 bases fitting TRBD1. CDR3 length: 14 residues. V shed 5 bases, J shed 5 bases, and the junction held 7 bases outside the gene matches. CDR1 is PRHDT and CDR2 is FYEKMQ in the germline V gene (reference sequence). CDR3 nucleotide sequence: TGTGCCAGCAGCGTCGGGACAGGGACAAACGAGCAGTACTTC. It translates to CASSVGTGTNEQYF.

Ten or more counts support this clonotype. The chain uses TRBV7-2 and TRBJ2-3; no reliable D call. Germline assignment: CDR1 SGHTA and CDR2 FQGNSA. This CDR3 region has 13 residues. The ends were cut back, 2 bases at V and 5 bases at J, with 8 bases in the middle. This CDR3 reads CASSLISRDTQYF. DNA of the CDR3: TGTGCCAGCAGCTTAATCAGTAGAGATACGCAGTATTTT.

This clonotype was seen ten or more times. V usage is TRBV5-1 and J usage is TRBJ1-5, with D possibly TRBD1 on 6 matching bases. CDR1 is SGHRS and CDR2 is YFSETQ in the germline V gene. Trimming shortened V by 4 bases and J by 7 bases, and 21 bases separated the two germline ends. The CDR3 spans 16 residues. The DNA for the CDR3 is TGCGCCAGCAGCCTGGGACCTCAGGGGAATGGCCAGCCCCAGCATTTT. It yields the protein CASSLGPQGNGQPQHF.

There are many counts of this clonotype. The rearrangement uses TRBV29-1 and TRBJ2-5, with TRBD1 matching over 8 bases. V dropped 7 bases and J dropped 3; count of bases not matched to a gene: 7. The germline CDR1 and CDR2 sequences are SQVTM and ANQGSEA. This CDR3 has 13 residues. Here the CDR3 reads CSAPGQVEETQYF. The DNA of the CDR3 is TGCAGCGCCCCGGGACAGGTAGAAGAGACCCAGTACTTC. The variable domain in full, completed from reference TRBV29-1 and TRBJ2-5, reads SAVISQKPSRDICQRGTSLTIQCQVDSQVTMMFWYRQQPGQSLTLIATANQGSEATYESGFVIDKFPISRPNLTFSTLTVSNMSPEDSSIYLCSAPGQVEETQYFGPGTRLLVL.

This clonotype appeared many times. V and J are TRBV7-2 and TRBJ2-4, with D possibly being TRBD2 (7 bases). Germline V CDR1 and CDR2: SGHTA, FQGNSA. This CDR3 has 14 amino acids. Trimming left V 6 bases short and J 7 bases short, with 16 bases between. This CDR3 reads CASSFLRGGNIQYF. Written as DNA, the CDR3 is TGTGCCAGCAGTTTCCTTAGGGGGGGGAACATTCAGTACTTC.

The sample holds many counts of this clonotype. The chain joins TRBV7-6 to TRBJ1-5, with 8 bases identical to TRBD1. CDR1 SGHVS and CDR2 FNYEAQ come from the germline V gene. With V trimmed by 5 bases and J by 7 bases, 13 bases remained unmatched. The CDR3 is 16 residues long. DNA of the CDR3: TGTGCCAGCAGCCGCCGGACAGGGAGTAACGAGCAGCCCCAGCATTTT. Protein: CASSRRTGSNEQPQHF.

The chain has TRBV7-8 and TRBJ1-3; a weak D match, TRBD1 (5 bases). CDR3 length: 13 amino acids. Germline V gene lookup returns CDR1 SGHVS and CDR2 FQNEAQ. Trimming took 6 bases from V and 10 from J, leaving 16 bases between them. DNA for the CDR3: TGTGCCAGCAGTGGGGGAGGCACTGGAACCATATATTTT. Its translation is CASSGGGTGTIYF.

This clonotype was counted between two and nine times. The chain links TRBV19 to TRBJ1-4; TRBD1 might be the D (6 bases). Trimming shortened V by 7 bases and J by 5 bases, and 11 bases separated the two germline ends. The CDR3 runs 13 residues. Per germline, CDR1 LNHDA and CDR2 SQIVND (reference sequence). Here the CDR3 reads CASTDRRNEKLFF. The DNA of the CDR3 is TGTGCCAGTACCGACAGGAGGAATGAAAAACTGTTTTTT.

This clonotype was recorded a few times. The chain has TRBV6-5 and TRBJ1-2, with 7 bases lining up with TRBD1. There are 14 residues in the CDR3. The germline V gene encodes CDR1 MNHEY and CDR2 SVGAGI. V trimming: 11 bases; J trimming: 3 bases; junction bases outside the gene matches: 12. The CDR3 region is CAAARGTGDYGYTF. In nucleotides, the CDR3 is TGTGCCGCCGCAAGAGGTACAGGGGACTATGGCTACACCTTC.

This clonotype was counted many times. The chain links TRBV6-1 to TRBJ2-7; D is unclear. The CDR3 runs 15 residues. V was trimmed by 4 bases and J by 2 bases, leaving 15 bases between them. CDR1 is MNHNS, CDR2 SASEGT, per germline. DNA of the CDR3: TGTGCCAGCAGTGTCCCCCGGATTGGGACCTACGAGCAGTACTTC. Its translation is CASSVPRIGTYEQYF.

This clonotype was seen repeatedly, ten times or more. The chain combines TRBV7-6 with TRBJ2-2, with 8 bases fitting TRBD2. Looked up from germline, CDR1 is SGHVS and CDR2 is FNYEAQ. There are 19 residues in the CDR3. V gave up 2 bases and J gave up 7 bases; unmatched junction bases: 18. DNA of the CDR3: TGTGCCAGCAGCTTATACTCCCTCAGGCGGGGGGAGGGTATCGGGGAGCTGTTTTTT. Translating gives CASSLYSLRRGEGIGELFF.